This entry concerns a single T cell receptor beta chain. What it binds is not known. Each CDR3 protein gets one entry after TCRdb re-called the 5' RACE reads with MiXCR. In the table there are roughly 230,000 distinct CDR3 sequences, approximately 20% of which are singletons. The sample originates from a study of CD8 T cells in ankylosing spondylitis. Study results and caveats: About 8 highly homologous variants made up a TCR beta motif, and this motif appeared characteristic of ankylosing spondylitis blood. Researchers report that disease-linked clones proved CD8+ and relatively rare in peripheral blood.

Germline CDR1 is KGHDR and CDR2 is SFDVKD. This CDR3 region has 13 residues. Trimming removed 2 bases at V and 7 bases at J, with 10 bases between. Source material: blood, either unsorted or a sorted T cell fraction (not recorded which). This receptor was obtained from a male donor with ankylosing spondylitis or in good health (not recorded which). The chain couples TRBV24-1 to TRBJ1-2; no clear D. The CDR3 region has the DNA TGTGCCACCAGTGATTCACGCCAGGTTGGCTACACCTTC. Translated: CATSDSRQVGYTF.